The clone carrying this T cell receptor beta chain was found once. Primers used in a second PCR of roughly 7 to 11 cycles were a sample-barcoded 5' primer and a J-beta primer mix. A single record per CDR3 protein comes from TCRdb applying MiXCR to the 5' RACE reads. This repertoire shows around 1.5 million distinct CDR3 sequences, approximately 59% found once; its top ten account for about 6.3%. The data are from a study of blood T cells in healthy people across ages. The TCR originated in a man aged 18-30 years in good health. The sample consisted of blood.

CDR3 nucleotides: TGCAGTGCTTCTAGCGGGAGTTCGGATACGCAGTATTTT. It encodes CSASSGSSDTQYF. The V gene is TRBV20-1, the J gene TRBJ2-3; 10 bases line up with TRBD2. V was pared by 5 bases and J by 6 bases, with 5 bases of the junction left unmatched. The CDR3 length is 13 residues. The germline V gene encodes CDR1 DFQATT and CDR2 SNEGSKA (reference sequence).